This paragraph covers one T cell receptor beta chain sequence. TCRdb's table, derived via immunoSEQ multiplex PCR, lists solely in-frame clones and lacks some. The repertoire has around 95,000 clones, roughly 87% of them found once; the top ten carry roughly 18%. The data are from a study of control samples from healthy donors and cancer patients. Germline V CDR1 and CDR2: MNHEY, SMNVEV (reference sequence). V was trimmed by 6 bases and J by 0 bases, leaving 9 bases between them. This CDR3 has 14 amino acids. The gene calls are TRBV27 and TRBJ1-3, with D perhaps TRBD1 (5 bases). The specimen sequenced was blood. This TCR was recovered from a woman aged 50 to 60 in good health. The CDR3 DNA is TGTGCCAGCAGCCTGCAGGGCTCTGGAAACACCATATATTTT. Its translation is CASSLQGSGNTIYF.